This record covers a single TCR beta chain. The target antigen is unknown. This record comes from a study of cytomegalovirus exposure and HLA in healthy donors. Study-wide results and caveats: Most TCRs appeared rarely, but some public TCRs recurred in many donors.

This PCR relied on a set of 60 Vbeta primers and 13 Jbeta primers. TCRdb's copy holds only in-frame clones and misses some; the assay was immunoSEQ multiplex PCR. The data hold about 170,000 clones, with about three quarters observed a single time. V dropped 2 bases and J dropped 0 bases, with 9 bases sitting between them. Germline lookup yields CDR1 SGHNT and CDR2 YYREEE (reference sequence). The CDR3 is made up of 14 amino acids. The chain has TRBV5-4 and TRBJ2-7; D may be TRBD1 (6 bases). The origin of this receptor is a female donor in good health and CMV-seronegative. Sequencing input: PBMCs. The CDR3 DNA sequence: TGTGCCAGCAGCTTAGGGGACAACTCCTACGAGCAGTACTTC. Amino acid sequence: CASSLGDNSYEQYF. The entire variable domain, with the rest obtained from reference TRBV5-4 and TRBJ2-7, is as follows: ETGVTQSPTHLIKTRGQQVTLRCSSQSGHNTVSWYQQALGQGPQFIFQYYREEENGRGNFPPRFSGLQFPNYSSELNVNALELDDSALYLCASSLGDNSYEQYFGPGTRLTVT.